The source of this TCR beta chain is a study of cytomegalovirus exposure and HLA in healthy donors. The wider study: A preliminary data release comprised roughly 80 million unique TCRs obtained from HLA-typed donors.

Primers for the PCR totalled 60 Vbeta and 13 Jbeta. Data came from immunoSEQ multiplex PCR; TCRdb stores just in-frame clones and leaves some out. Found here are about 150,000 clones, roughly three quarters of them singletons; the top ten hold roughly 3.4%. The sequencing input was PBMCs. This sequence originates from a human donor in good health.

CDR3 region: CSAEGAAAEAFF. For the CDR3, the DNA is TGCAGCGCCGAGGGAGCCGCGGCTGAAGCTTTCTTT. The chain combines TRBV29-1 with TRBJ1-1; D unresolved. This CDR3 spans 12 amino acids. Germline CDR1 is SQVTM and CDR2 is ANQGSEA. Trimming shortened V by 7 bases and J by 6 bases, and 15 bases separated the two germline ends.